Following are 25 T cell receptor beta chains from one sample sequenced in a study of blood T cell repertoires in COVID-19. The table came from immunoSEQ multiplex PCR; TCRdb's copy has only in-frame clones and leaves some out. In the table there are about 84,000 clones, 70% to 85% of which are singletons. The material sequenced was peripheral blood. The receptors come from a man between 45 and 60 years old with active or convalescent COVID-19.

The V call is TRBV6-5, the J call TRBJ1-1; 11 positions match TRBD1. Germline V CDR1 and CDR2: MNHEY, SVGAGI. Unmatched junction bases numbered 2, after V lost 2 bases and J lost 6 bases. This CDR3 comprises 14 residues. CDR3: CASSYGTGGAEAFF. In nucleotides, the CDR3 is TGTGCCAGCAGTTACGGGACAGGGGGTGCTGAAGCTTTCTTT.

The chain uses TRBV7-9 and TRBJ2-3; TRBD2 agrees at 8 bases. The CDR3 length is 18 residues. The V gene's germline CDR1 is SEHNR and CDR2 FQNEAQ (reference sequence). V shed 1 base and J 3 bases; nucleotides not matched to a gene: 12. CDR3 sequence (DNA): TGTGCCAGCAGCTTAGAGTGGTCGGGGGGGCTTGGGACAGATACGCAGTATTTT. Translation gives CASSLEWSGGLGTDTQYF.

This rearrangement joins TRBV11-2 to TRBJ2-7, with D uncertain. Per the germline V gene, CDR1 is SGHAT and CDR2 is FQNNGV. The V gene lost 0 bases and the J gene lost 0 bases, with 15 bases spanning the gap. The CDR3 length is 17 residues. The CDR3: CASSLDRPGTGSYEQYF. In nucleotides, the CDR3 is TGTGCCAGCAGCTTAGATCGTCCGGGTACTGGCTCCTACGAGCAGTACTTC.

CDR3 in amino acids: CATLTPGQGSDGYTF. For the CDR3, the DNA is TGTGCCACCCTAACTCCGGGACAGGGGTCCGATGGCTACACCTTC. The V gene is TRBV10-3, the J gene TRBJ1-2; TRBD1 agrees at 10 bases. The CDR3 has 15 residues. Per germline, CDR1 ENHRY and CDR2 SYGVKD. Trimming removed 10 bases from V and 6 bases from J; junction bases left unmatched: 14.

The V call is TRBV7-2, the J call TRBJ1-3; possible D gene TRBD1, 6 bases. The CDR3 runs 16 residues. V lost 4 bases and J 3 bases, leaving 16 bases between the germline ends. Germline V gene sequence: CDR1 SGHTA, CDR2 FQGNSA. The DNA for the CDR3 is TGTGCCAGCAGCTCCCCGGGGGGGGCTGGTGGAAACACCATATATTTT. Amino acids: CASSSPGGAGGNTIYF.

The CDR3 sequence: CASSPTGAYGNEQFF. The CDR3 bases are TGTGCCAGCAGCCCGACAGGGGCATATGGGAATGAGCAGTTCTTC. The chain joins TRBV14 to TRBJ2-1, with TRBD1 matching 8 bases. CDR3 length equals 15 residues. In germline, CDR1 is SGHDN, CDR2 FVKESK. V lost 4 bases, J lost 7 bases, and 9 bases stayed unmatched.

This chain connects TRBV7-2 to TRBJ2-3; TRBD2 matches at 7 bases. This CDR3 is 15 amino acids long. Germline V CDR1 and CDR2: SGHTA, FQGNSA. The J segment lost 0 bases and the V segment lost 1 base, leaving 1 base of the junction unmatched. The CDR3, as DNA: TGTGCCAGCAGCTTAGACGGGGGGAGCACAGATACGCAGTATTTT. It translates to CASSLDGGSTDTQYF.

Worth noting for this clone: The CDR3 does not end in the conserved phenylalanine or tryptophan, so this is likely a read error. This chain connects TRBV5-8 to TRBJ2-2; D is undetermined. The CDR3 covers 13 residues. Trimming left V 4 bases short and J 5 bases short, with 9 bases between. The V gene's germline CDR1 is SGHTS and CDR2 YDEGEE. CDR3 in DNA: TGTGCCAGCAGCCTCCCCGGTACCGGGGAGCTGTTTCTT. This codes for CASSLPGTGELFL.

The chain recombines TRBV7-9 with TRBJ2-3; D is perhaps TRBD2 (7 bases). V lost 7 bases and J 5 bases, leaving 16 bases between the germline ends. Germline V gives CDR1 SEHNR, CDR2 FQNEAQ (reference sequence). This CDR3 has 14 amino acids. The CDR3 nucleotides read TGTGCCAGCATTCTAAGGGGGGGGAGAGATACGCAGTATTTT. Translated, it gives CASILRGGRDTQYF.

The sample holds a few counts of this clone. The CDR3 reads CASSRQGADTGELFF. In DNA form, the CDR3 reads TGTGCCAGTTCGAGACAGGGGGCGGACACCGGGGAGCTGTTTTTT. The V call is TRBV6-4, the J call TRBJ2-2; 10 bases fit TRBD1. The CDR3 length is 15 residues. The junction had 7 bases not matched to a gene; V was cut back by 9 bases and J by 3 bases. The germline gives CDR1 MRHNA, CDR2 SNTAGT.

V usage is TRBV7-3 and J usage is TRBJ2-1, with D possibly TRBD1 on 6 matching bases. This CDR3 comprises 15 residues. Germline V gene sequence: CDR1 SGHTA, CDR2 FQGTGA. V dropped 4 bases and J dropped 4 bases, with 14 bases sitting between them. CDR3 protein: CASSSEGGIYNEQFF. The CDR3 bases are TGTGCCAGCAGCTCAGAAGGGGGAATTTACAATGAGCAGTTCTTC.

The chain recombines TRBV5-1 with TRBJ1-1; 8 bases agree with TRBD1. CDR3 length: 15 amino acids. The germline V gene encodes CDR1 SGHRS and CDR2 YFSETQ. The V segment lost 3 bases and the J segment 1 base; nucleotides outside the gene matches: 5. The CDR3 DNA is TGCGCCAGCAGCTACGAACAGGGGGAGAACACTGAAGCTTTCTTT. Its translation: CASSYEQGENTEAFF.

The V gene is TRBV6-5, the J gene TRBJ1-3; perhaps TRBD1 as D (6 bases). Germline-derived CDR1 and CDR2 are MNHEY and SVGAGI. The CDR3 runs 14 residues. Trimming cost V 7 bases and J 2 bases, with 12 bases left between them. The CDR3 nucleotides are TGTGCCAGCATCCGACAGGAAGCTGGAAACACCATATATTTT. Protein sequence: CASIRQEAGNTIYF.

In DNA, the CDR3 is TGTGCCAGCTCACTGGGACAGGGAACGTTTTCACCCCTCCACTTT. As protein: CASSLGQGTFSPLHF. This chain links TRBV18 with TRBJ1-6; 9 nucleotides match TRBD1. Germline loops: CDR1 KGHSH, CDR2 LQKENI. Losses at the gene ends were 4 bases for V and 9 bases for J; bases not matched to a gene: 7. The length of the CDR3 is 15 residues.

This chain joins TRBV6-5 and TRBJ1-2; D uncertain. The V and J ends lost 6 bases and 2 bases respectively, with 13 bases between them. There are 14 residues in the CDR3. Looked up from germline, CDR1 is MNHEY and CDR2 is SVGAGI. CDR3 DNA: TGTGCCAGCAGCCGGGTGGATGTCAACTATGGCTACACCTTC. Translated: CASSRVDVNYGYTF.

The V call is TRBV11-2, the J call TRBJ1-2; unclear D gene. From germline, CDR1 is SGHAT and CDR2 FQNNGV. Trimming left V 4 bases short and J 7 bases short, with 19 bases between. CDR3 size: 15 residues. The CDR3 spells CASSSPGGSKPGYTF. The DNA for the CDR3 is TGTGCCAGCAGCTCGCCGGGCGGGTCGAAGCCTGGCTACACCTTC.

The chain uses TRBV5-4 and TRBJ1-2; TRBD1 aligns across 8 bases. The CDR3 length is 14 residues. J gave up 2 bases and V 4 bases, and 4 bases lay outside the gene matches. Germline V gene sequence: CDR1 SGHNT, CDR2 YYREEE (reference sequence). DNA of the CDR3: TGTGCCAGCAGCCCCTGGACAGGGAACTATGGCTACACCTTC. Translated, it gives CASSPWTGNYGYTF.

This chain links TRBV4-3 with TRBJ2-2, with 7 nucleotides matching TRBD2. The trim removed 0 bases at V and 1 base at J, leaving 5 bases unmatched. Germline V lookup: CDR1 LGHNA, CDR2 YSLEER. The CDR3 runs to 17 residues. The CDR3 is CASSQDMGGGNTGELFF. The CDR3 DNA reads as TGCGCCAGCAGCCAAGATATGGGCGGGGGGAACACCGGGGAGCTGTTTTTT.

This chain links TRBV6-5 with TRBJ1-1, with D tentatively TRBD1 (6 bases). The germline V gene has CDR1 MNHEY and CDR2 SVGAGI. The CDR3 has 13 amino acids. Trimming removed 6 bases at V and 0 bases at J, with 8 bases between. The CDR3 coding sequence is TGTGCCAGCAGGGACAGCCTGAACACTGAAGCTTTCTTT. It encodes CASRDSLNTEAFF.

CDR3 residues: CASRVAGTPDTQYF. In nucleotides, the CDR3 is TGTGCCAGCAGGGTAGCGGGGACCCCAGATACGCAGTATTTT. The chain combines TRBV6-5 with TRBJ2-3; 8 nucleotides line up with TRBD2. The germline CDR1 and CDR2 sequences are MNHEY and SVGAGI. V gave up 6 bases and J gave up 4 bases; unmatched junction bases: 6. The CDR3 runs 14 residues.

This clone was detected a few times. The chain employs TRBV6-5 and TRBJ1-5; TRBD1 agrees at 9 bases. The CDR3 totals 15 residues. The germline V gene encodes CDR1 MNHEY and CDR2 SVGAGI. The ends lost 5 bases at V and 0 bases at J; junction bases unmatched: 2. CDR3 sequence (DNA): TGTGCCAGCAGTCGGACAGGGGTTAGCAATCAGCCCCAGCATTTT. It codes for CASSRTGVSNQPQHF.

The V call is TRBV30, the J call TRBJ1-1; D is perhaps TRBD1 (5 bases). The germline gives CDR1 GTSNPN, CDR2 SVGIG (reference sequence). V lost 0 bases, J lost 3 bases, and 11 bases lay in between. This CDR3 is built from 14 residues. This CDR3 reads CAWSVSLGDTEAFF. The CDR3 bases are TGTGCCTGGAGTGTAAGCCTAGGGGACACTGAAGCTTTCTTT.

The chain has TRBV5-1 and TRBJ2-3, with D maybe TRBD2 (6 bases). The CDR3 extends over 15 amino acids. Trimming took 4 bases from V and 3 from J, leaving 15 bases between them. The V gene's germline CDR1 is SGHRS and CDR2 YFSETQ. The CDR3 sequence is CASSPTLTSTDTQYF. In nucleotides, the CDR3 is TGCGCCAGCAGCCCGACCTTGACTAGTACAGATACGCAGTATTTT.

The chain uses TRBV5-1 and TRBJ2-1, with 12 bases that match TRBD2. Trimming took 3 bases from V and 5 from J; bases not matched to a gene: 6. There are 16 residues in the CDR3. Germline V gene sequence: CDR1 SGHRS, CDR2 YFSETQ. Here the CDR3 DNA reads TGCGCCAGCAGCTCCGGACTAGCGGGACTTAACAATGAGCAGTTCTTC. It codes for CASSSGLAGLNNEQFF.

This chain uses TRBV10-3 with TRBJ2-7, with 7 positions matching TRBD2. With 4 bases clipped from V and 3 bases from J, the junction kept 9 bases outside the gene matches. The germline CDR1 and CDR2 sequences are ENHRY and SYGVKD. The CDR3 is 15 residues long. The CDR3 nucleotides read TGTGCCATCAGTGTTGGGGGGGTAGGCCTCTACGAGCAGTACTTC. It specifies CAISVGGVGLYEQYF.